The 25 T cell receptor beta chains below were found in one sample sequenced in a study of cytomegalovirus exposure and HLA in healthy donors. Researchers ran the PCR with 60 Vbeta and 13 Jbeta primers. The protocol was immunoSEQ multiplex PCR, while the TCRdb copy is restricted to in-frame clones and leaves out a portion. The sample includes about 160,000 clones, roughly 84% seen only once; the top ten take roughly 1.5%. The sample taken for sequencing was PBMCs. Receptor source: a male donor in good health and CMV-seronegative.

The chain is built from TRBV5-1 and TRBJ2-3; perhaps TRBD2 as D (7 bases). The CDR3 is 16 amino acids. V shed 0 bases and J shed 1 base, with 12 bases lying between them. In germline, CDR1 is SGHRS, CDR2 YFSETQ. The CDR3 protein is CASSLGWGGGTDTQYF. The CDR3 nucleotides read TGCGCCAGCAGCTTGGGGTGGGGGGGCGGCACAGATACGCAGTATTTT.

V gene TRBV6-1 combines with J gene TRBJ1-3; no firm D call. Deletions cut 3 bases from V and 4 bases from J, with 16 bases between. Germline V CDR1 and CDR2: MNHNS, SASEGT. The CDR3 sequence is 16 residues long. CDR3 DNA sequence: TGTGCCAGCAGTGAGTCCAATCCGGGAGCAGGAAACACCATATATTTT. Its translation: CASSESNPGAGNTIYF.

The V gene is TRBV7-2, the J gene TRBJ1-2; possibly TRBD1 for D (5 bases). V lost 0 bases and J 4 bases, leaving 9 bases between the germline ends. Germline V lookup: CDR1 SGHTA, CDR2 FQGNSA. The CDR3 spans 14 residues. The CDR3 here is CASSLAGQAYGYTF. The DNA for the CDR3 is TGTGCCAGCAGCTTAGCGGGGCAGGCCTATGGCTACACCTTC.

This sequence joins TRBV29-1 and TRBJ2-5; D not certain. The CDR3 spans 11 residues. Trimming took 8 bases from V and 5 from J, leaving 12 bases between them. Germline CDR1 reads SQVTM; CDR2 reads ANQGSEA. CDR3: CSPWHLETQYF. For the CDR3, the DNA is TGCAGCCCCTGGCACCTTGAGACCCAGTACTTC.

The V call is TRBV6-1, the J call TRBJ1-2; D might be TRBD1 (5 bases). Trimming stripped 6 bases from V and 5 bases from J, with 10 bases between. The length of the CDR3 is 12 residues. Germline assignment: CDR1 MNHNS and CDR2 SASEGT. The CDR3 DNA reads TGTGCCAGCAGGGGGCGACGGTATGGCTACACCTTC. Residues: CASRGRRYGYTF.

The CDR3 DNA reads as TGCGCCAGCAGCCAAGGCGGGTTATCAGATACGCAGTATTTT. It codes for CASSQGGLSDTQYF. The J gene is TRBJ2-3, the V gene TRBV5-1; D might be TRBD2 (5 bases). With 4 bases removed from V and 4 bases from J, the gap between germline ends came to 13 bases. Germline-derived CDR1 and CDR2 are SGHRS and YFSETQ. The CDR3 sequence is 14 residues long.

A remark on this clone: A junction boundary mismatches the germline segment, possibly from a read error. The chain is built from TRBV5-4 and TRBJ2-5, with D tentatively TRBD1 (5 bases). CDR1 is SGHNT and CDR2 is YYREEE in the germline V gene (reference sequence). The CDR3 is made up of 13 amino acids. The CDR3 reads CASSIRQKEAQYF. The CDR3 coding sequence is TGTGCCAGCAGCATCCGACAGAAAGAGGCCCAGTACTTC.

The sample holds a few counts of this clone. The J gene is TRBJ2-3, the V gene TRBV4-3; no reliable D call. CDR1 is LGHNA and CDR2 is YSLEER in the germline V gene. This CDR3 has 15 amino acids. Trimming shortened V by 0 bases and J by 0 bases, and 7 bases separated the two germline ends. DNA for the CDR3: TGCGCCAGCAGCCAAGATACCGGTAGCACAGATACGCAGTATTTT. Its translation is CASSQDTGSTDTQYF.

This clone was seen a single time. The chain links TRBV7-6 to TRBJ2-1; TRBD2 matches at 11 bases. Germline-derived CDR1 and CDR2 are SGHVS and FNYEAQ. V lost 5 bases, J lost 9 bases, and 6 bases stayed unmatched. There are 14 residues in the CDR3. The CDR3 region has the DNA TGTGCCAGCAGCCTTAGCGGGGGGGGTGCTGAGCAGTTCTTC. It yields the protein CASSLSGGGAEQFF.

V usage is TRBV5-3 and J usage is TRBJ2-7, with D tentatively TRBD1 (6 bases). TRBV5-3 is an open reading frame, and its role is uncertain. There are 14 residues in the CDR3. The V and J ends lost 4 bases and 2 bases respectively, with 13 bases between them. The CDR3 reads CARSEDRPTYEQYF. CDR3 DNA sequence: TGTGCCAGAAGCGAAGACAGGCCCACCTACGAGCAGTACTTC.

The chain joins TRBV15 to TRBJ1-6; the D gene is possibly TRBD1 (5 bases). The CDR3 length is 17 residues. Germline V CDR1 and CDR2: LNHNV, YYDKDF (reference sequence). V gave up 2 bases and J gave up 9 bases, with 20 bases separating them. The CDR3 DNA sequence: TGTGCCACCAGCAGAATTGCGGGACCCCCAACCGGTTCACCCCTCCACTTT. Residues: CATSRIAGPPTGSPLHF.

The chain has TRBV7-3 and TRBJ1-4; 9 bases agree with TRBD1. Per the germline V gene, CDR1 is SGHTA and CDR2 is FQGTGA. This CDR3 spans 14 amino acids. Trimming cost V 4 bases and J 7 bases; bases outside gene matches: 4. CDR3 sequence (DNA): TGTGCCAGCAGCTCCGACAGGGGGATTGAAAAACTGTTTTTT. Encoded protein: CASSSDRGIEKLFF.

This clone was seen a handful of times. CDR3 sequence: CASSSTWDMKNYEQYF. In nucleotides, the CDR3 is TGTGCCAGCAGTTCCACCTGGGACATGAAGAACTACGAGCAGTACTTC. The chain links TRBV28 to TRBJ2-7, with a tentative D call TRBD1 (6 bases). CDR1 and CDR2 from the germline V gene are MDHEN and SYDVKM. CDR3 length: 16 amino acids. V was shortened by 4 bases and J by 3 bases, with 19 bases between the two germline ends. The variable domain in full, completed from reference TRBV28 and TRBJ2-7, reads DVKVTQSSRYLVKRTGEKVFLECVQDMDHENMFWYRQDPGLGLRLIYFSYDVKMKEKGDIPEGYSVSREKKERFSLILESASTNQTSMYLCASSSTWDMKNYEQYFGPGTRLTVT.

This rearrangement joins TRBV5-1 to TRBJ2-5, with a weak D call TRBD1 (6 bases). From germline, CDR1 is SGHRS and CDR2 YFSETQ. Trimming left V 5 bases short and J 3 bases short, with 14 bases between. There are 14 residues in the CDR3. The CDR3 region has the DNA TGCGCCAGCAGTAATCAGGGGAACAAAGAGACCCAGTACTTC. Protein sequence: CASSNQGNKETQYF.

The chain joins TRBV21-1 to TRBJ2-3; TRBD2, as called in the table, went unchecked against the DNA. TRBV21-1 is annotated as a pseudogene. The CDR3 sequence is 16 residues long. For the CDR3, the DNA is TGTGCCAGCAGCAACCCTAGCGGGGGGGTCGAAGATACGCAGTATTTT. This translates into CASSNPSGGVEDTQYF.

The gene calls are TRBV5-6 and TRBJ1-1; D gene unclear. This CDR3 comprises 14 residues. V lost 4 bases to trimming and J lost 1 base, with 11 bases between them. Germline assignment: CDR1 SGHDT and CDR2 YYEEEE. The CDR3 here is CASSVPGGNTEAFF. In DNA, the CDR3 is TGTGCCAGCAGCGTTCCCGGAGGGAACACTGAAGCTTTCTTT.

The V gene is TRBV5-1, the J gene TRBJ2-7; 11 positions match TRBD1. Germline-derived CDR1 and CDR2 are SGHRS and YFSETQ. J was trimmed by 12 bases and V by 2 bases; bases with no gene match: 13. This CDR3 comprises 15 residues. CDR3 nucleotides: TGCGCCAGCAGCTTAATGTTACGAGGACAGGGGGCTCTGTACTTC. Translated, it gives CASSLMLRGQGALYF.

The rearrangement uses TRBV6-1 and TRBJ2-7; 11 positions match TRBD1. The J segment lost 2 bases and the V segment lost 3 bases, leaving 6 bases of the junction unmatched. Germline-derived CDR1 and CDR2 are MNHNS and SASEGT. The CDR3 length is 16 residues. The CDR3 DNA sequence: TGTGCCAGCAGTGACAGACCGGGACAGGGGGCCTACGAGCAGTACTTC. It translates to CASSDRPGQGAYEQYF.

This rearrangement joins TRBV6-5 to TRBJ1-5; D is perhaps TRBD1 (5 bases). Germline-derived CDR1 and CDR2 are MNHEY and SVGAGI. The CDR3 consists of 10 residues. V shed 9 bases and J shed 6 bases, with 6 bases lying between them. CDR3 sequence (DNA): TGTGCCAGTGGGGCTCAGCCCCAGCATTTT. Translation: CASGAQPQHF.

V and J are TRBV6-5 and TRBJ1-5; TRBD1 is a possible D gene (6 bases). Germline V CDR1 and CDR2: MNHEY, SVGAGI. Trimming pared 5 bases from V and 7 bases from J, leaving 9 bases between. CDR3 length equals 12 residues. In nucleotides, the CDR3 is TGTGCCAGCAGTCAACAGGGACAGCCCCAGCATTTT. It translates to CASSQQGQPQHF.

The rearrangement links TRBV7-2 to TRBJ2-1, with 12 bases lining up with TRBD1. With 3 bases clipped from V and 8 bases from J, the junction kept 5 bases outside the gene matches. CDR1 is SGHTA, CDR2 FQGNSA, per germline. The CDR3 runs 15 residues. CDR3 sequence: CASSFAGTGGHEQFF. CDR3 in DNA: TGTGCCAGCAGCTTCGCCGGGACAGGGGGCCATGAGCAGTTCTTC. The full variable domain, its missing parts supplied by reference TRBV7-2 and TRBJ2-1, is GAGVSQSPSNKVTEKGKDVELRCDPISGHTALYWYRQSLGQGLEFLIYFQGNSAPDKSGLPSDRFSAERTGGSVSTLTIQRTQQEDSAVYLCASSFAGTGGHEQFFGPGTRLTVL.

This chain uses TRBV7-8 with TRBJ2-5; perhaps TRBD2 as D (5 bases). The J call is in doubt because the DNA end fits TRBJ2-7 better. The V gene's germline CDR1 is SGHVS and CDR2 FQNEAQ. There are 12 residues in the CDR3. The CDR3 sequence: CASRGRSYEQYF. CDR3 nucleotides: TGTGCCAGCCGAGGGCGGTCCTACGAGCAGTACTTC.

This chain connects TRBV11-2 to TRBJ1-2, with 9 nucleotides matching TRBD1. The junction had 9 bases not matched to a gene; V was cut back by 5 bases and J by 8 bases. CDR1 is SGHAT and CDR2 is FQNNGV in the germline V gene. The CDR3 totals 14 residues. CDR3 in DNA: TGTGCCAGCAGCCCGGGACAGGGCAATCCAGGCTACACCTTC. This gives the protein CASSPGQGNPGYTF.

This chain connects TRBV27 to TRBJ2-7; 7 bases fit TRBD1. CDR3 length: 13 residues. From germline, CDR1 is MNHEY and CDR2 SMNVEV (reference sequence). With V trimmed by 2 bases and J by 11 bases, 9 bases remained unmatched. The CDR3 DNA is TGTGCCAGCAGTTTACAAGGACAGGTACAGAAGTACTTC. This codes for CASSLQGQVQKYF.

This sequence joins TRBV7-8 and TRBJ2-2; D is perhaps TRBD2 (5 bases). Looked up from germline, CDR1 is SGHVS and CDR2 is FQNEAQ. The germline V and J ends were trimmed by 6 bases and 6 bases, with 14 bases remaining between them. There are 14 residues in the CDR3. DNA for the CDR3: TGTGCCAGCAGTCTAGCCCCATCCGCCGGGGAGCTGTTTTTT. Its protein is CASSLAPSAGELFF.